This TCR beta chain was sequenced during a study of regulatory T cells in long-lasting Graves disease. At the level of the study: Positive TSH receptor antibodies alongside over 5 years of antithyroid drugs were what marked Graves' disease as persistent.

Sample time point: persistent/refractory GD, antithyroid drugs over 5 years with positive TRAb. With RNA extracted from PBMCs as input, the TCR library was made. Looked up from germline, CDR1 is SGDLS and CDR2 is YYNGEE. CDR3 size: 15 residues. Relying on iRepertoire HTBI primers and Arm-PCR of CDR3 regions, the team built TCR beta libraries. TCRdb re-called the multiplex PCR reads with MiXCR, one entry per CDR3 protein. The sample includes 650,000 to 700,000 distinct CDR3 sequences, 25% to 35% of them seen just once. In regard to this clonotype: Its antigen is as yet unknown. At one of its ends the junction is not consistent with the germline gene, which may arise from a read error.

Notes on the study in general: Sample size, which was small, may have reduced accuracy. Persistent Graves' patients showed less TCR diversity than newly diagnosed ones.

This TCR was recovered from a female donor with Graves disease. The specimen was peripheral blood mononuclear cells (PBMCs), collected when the disease was refractory, from a patient treated with antithyroid drugs. This chain uses TRBV9 with TRBJ1-1, with D tentatively TRBD1 (5 bases). CDR3 loop: CVSSVQVQGNTEAFF. The CDR3 DNA reads as TGTGTCAGCAGCGTACAGGTTCAGGGGAACACTGAAGCTTTCTTT.